This passage covers 21 T cell receptor beta chains from one sample sequenced in a study of blood T cell repertoires in COVID-19. Using immunoSEQ multiplex PCR, the repertoire was profiled, and TCRdb retains in-frame clones only, with some absent. The table lists about 78,000 clones, around nine tenths of them singletons. The sequenced material came from peripheral blood. These receptors originate from a woman of 80 years or more with acute or convalescent COVID-19.

The chain employs TRBV7-2 and TRBJ2-5, with TRBD2 identical over 8 bases. The ends lost 5 bases at V and 2 bases at J; junction bases unmatched: 10. Germline CDR1 reads SGHTA; CDR2 reads FQGNSA. The CDR3 has 16 amino acids. CDR3 sequence reads: CASSLYGIAGQETQYF. DNA of the CDR3: TGTGCCAGCAGCCTCTACGGTATAGCGGGGCAAGAGACCCAGTACTTC.

This sequence joins TRBV27 and TRBJ2-4; weak D call: TRBD1 (5 bases). The CDR3 is made up of 17 amino acids. V lost 0 bases and J lost 1, with 13 bases in between. Germline CDR1 is MNHEY and CDR2 is SMNVEV (reference sequence). The CDR3: CASSLSKGRVAKNIQYF. CDR3 coding DNA: TGTGCCAGCAGTTTATCGAAAGGCAGGGTGGCCAAAAACATTCAGTACTTC.

The V and J genes are TRBV9 and TRBJ2-3; D possibly corresponds to TRBD1 (6 bases). V lost 0 bases, J lost 3 bases, and 14 bases lay in between. The V gene's germline CDR1 is SGDLS and CDR2 YYNGEE. The CDR3 covers 16 residues. DNA for the CDR3: TGTGCCAGCAGCGTAGGCCGGGACACCAGGACAGATACGCAGTATTTT. Its translation: CASSVGRDTRTDTQYF. Drawing the rest from reference TRBV9 and TRBJ2-3, the complete variable domain is DSGVTQTPKHLITATGQRVTLRCSPRSGDLSVYWYQQSLDQGLQFLIQYYNGEERAKGNILERFSAQQFPDLHSELNLSSLELGDSALYFCASSVGRDTRTDTQYFGPGTRLTVL.

The chain recombines TRBV7-9 with TRBJ1-4, with 7 nucleotides matching TRBD1. Germline CDR1 SEHNR, CDR2 FQNEAQ (reference sequence). The V segment lost 5 bases and the J segment 10 bases; nucleotides outside the gene matches: 10. There are 14 residues in the CDR3. CDR3 sequence (DNA): TGTGCCAGCAGCCAATCAGGGGGTAGTGGAAAACTGTTTTTT. Amino acids: CASSQSGGSGKLFF.

The rearrangement links TRBV6-5 to TRBJ1-1; D uncertain. Germline V gene sequence: CDR1 MNHEY, CDR2 SVGAGI. V lost 4 bases to trimming and J lost 2 bases, with 8 bases between them. CDR3 size: 13 residues. This chain's CDR3 is CASSLAENTEAFF. The CDR3 DNA sequence: TGTGCCAGCAGTTTAGCAGAAAACACTGAAGCTTTCTTT.

This rearrangement joins TRBV7-6 to TRBJ2-3, with TRBD2 identical over 8 bases. The germline V gene has CDR1 SGHVS and CDR2 FNYEAQ. V was clipped by 0 bases and J by 1 base; unmatched bases: 3. This CDR3 has 16 amino acids. CDR3 sequence (DNA): TGTGCCAGCAGCTTAGCCTTAGCGGGACGCACAGATACGCAGTATTTT. It codes for CASSLALAGRTDTQYF. Full variable domain (rest looked up from reference TRBV7-6 and TRBJ2-3): GAGVSQSPRYKVTKRGQDVALRCDPISGHVSLYWYRQALGQGPEFLTYFNYEAQQDKSGLPNDRFSAERPEGSISTLTIQRTEQRDSAMYRCASSLALAGRTDTQYFGPGTRLTVL.

The chain combines TRBV7-2 with TRBJ1-2; D unclear. The CDR3 runs to 14 residues. Trimming left V 0 bases short and J 7 bases short, with 12 bases between. From germline, CDR1 is SGHTA and CDR2 FQGNSA. CDR3 region: CASSLAPRGGGYTF. The DNA of the CDR3 is TGTGCCAGCAGCTTAGCGCCCCGAGGTGGTGGCTACACCTTC.

V is TRBV10-1 and J is TRBJ1-2; weak D call: TRBD1 (6 bases). CDR3 length: 20 residues. V shed 2 bases and J shed 6 bases, with 31 bases lying between them. The germline gives CDR1 WNHNN, CDR2 SYGVQD (reference sequence). The CDR3: CASSEGQTDSGVTWSHGYTF. The DNA for the CDR3 is TGCGCCAGCAGTGAGGGACAGACTGATTCGGGTGTGACGTGGAGCCATGGCTACACCTTC.

The V gene is TRBV7-3, the J gene TRBJ2-1; TRBD1 matches 9 bases. The ends lost 2 bases at V and 3 bases at J; junction bases unmatched: 2. Germline CDR1 SGHTA, CDR2 FQGTGA. The CDR3 has 15 residues. The CDR3 reads CASSLGTGSYNEQFF. In DNA, the CDR3 is TGTGCCAGCAGCTTAGGGACAGGGAGCTACAATGAGCAGTTCTTC. The full variable domain, completed using reference TRBV7-3 and TRBJ2-1, is GAGVSQTPSNKVTEKGKYVELRCDPISGHTALYWYRQSLGQGPEFLIYFQGTGAADDSGLPNDRFFAVRPEGSVSTLKIQRTERGDSAVYLCASSLGTGSYNEQFFGPGTRLTVL.

The V and J genes are TRBV6-4 and TRBJ2-1, with a tentative D call TRBD2 (5 bases). The ends were cut back, 4 bases at V and 4 bases at J, with 14 bases in the middle. The germline CDR1 and CDR2 sequences are MRHNA and SNTAGT. The CDR3 loop spans 15 amino acids. In DNA, the CDR3 is TGTGCCAGCAGTGCATCCCCAGGAGGATACAATGAGCAGTTCTTC. Its protein product is CASSASPGGYNEQFF.

The chain combines TRBV7-9 with TRBJ1-4; D unclear. The CDR3 is 15 residues long. CDR1 and CDR2 (germline): SEHNR, FQNEAQ (reference sequence). The V end was cut by 1 base, the J end by 5 bases, with 11 bases between. The CDR3 nucleotides are TGTGCCAGCAGCTTAGGTCTGGCCCAGAATGAAAAACTGTTTTTT. Translated: CASSLGLAQNEKLFF.

The chain has TRBV10-3 and TRBJ1-5; no clear D gene. In germline, CDR1 is ENHRY, CDR2 SYGVKD. The CDR3 is 13 amino acids. Deletions cut 3 bases from V and 2 bases from J, with 5 bases between. The chain's CDR3 is CAISDSRNQPQHF. The CDR3, as DNA: TGTGCCATCAGTGACAGTCGCAATCAGCCCCAGCATTTT.

V usage is TRBV2 and J usage is TRBJ1-1; 7 bases agree with TRBD1. The CDR3 length is 14 residues. Per the germline V gene, CDR1 is SNHLY and CDR2 is FYNNEI. The CDR3 protein is CASRQGRGRTEAFF. CDR3 sequence (DNA): TGTGCAAGCCGACAGGGTCGGGGTCGCACTGAAGCTTTCTTT.

The V gene is TRBV19, the J gene TRBJ2-1, with D unresolved. CDR3 length: 12 residues. Germline-derived CDR1 and CDR2 are LNHDA and SQIVND (reference sequence). The V gene lost 3 bases and the J gene lost 6 bases, with 6 bases spanning the gap. CDR3 sequence: CASSISVNEQFF. The CDR3, as DNA: TGTGCCAGTAGTATCTCAGTCAATGAGCAGTTCTTC.

This chain joins TRBV6-6 and TRBJ2-1, with 9 bases that match TRBD1. The germline CDR1 and CDR2 sequences are MNHNY and SVGAGI (reference sequence). CDR3 size: 16 residues. With 6 bases clipped from V and 14 bases from J, the junction kept 20 bases outside the gene matches. The CDR3 DNA is TGTGCCAGCAGCCACGTTCTTGGGACAGGGATTTTTGGGGAGTTCTTC. Amino acid sequence: CASSHVLGTGIFGEFF.

The DNA for the CDR3 is TGTGCCAGCAGAACAGGCTCCTCGGAATACGAGCAGTACTTC. Amino acid sequence: CASRTGSSEYEQYF. The chain has TRBV6-5 and TRBJ2-7; the D gene is possibly TRBD1 (5 bases). V shed 6 bases and J shed 4 bases, with 16 bases lying between them. CDR1 MNHEY and CDR2 SVGAGI come from the germline V gene. The length of the CDR3 is 14 residues.

Only one count was recorded for this clone. This chain connects TRBV27 to TRBJ2-7; possibly TRBD1 for D (6 bases). V was pared by 5 bases and J by 4 bases, with 15 bases between. The CDR3 spans 14 residues. Germline CDR1 MNHEY, CDR2 SMNVEV (reference sequence). CDR3 region: CASSPTSTGYEQYF. CDR3 coding DNA: TGTGCCAGCAGTCCCACCTCGACAGGATACGAGCAGTACTTC.

This sequence joins TRBV7-9 and TRBJ2-5; maybe TRBD2 (5 bases). Germline CDR1 and CDR2: SEHNR and FQNEAQ (reference sequence). CDR3 length: 13 amino acids. V was shortened by 3 bases and J by 3 bases, with 8 bases between the two germline ends. CDR3 DNA: TGTGCCAGCAGCTTTGTGGGAGAAGAGACCCAGTACTTC. It yields the protein CASSFVGEETQYF.

This clone was recorded only once. The chain carries TRBV6-2 or TRBV6-3 and TRBJ2-1; 7 nucleotides align to TRBD2. Per germline, CDR1 MNHEY and CDR2 SVGEGT. The CDR3 is 18 residues long. Unmatched junction bases numbered 11, after V lost 2 bases and J lost 1 base. CDR3 coding DNA: TGTGCCAGCAGTTACACCCCTGGACTAGTATCATCCTACAATGAGCAGTTCTTC. It is translated as CASSYTPGLVSSYNEQFF.

The V call is TRBV4-1, the J call TRBJ2-1, with D tentatively TRBD2 (7 bases). The germline V and J ends were trimmed by 1 base and 7 bases, with 14 bases remaining between them. The CDR3 totals 15 residues. Germline CDR1 MGHRA, CDR2 YSYEKL. The CDR3 reads CASSQVPRGGNEQFF. The CDR3 bases are TGCGCCAGCAGCCAAGTCCCTAGGGGGGGTAATGAGCAGTTCTTC.

The chain recombines TRBV4-1 with TRBJ2-1; the match to TRBD2 covers 9 bases. Looked up from germline, CDR1 is MGHRA and CDR2 is YSYEKL. The CDR3 runs 16 residues. After removal of 0 bases from V and 7 bases from J, the junction contained 7 bases not matched to a gene. The CDR3 region has the DNA TGCGCCAGCAGCCAAGATCTTGGCGGGGGGGGTAATGAGCAGTTCTTC. It translates to CASSQDLGGGGNEQFF.